The T cell receptor (beta chain) under discussion was sequenced for a study of blood T cells in healthy people across ages. Study-level points and caveats: Per million T cells, TCR beta diversity dropped roughly linearly as age increased.

This clonotype appeared many times. The antigen remains undetermined. A second PCR, run for about 6 to 11 cycles, used a sample-barcoded 5' primer plus a J-beta primer mix. Every cDNA molecule bore a tag from a template-switch adaptor containing 12 random nucleotides. Every individual sample yielded 2.5 million or more paired-end reads (each containing CDR3). MiXCR, applied by TCRdb to the 5' RACE reads, yields one record per CDR3 protein. Counted here are about 1,500,000 distinct CDR3 sequences, roughly 28% occurring once; the ten biggest clones make up about 7.7%. The draw of peripheral blood yielded approximately 10 milliliters from each donor. The germline V gene has CDR1 SGHKS and CDR2 YYEKEE (reference sequence). Deletions cut 5 bases from V and 6 bases from J, with 12 bases between. The CDR3 runs to 13 residues.

Sequenced sample: blood. The sequence derives from a woman in her twenties or thirties in good health. The rearrangement joins TRBV5-5 to TRBJ1-5; a weak D match, TRBD1 (5 bases). The CDR3 DNA follows: TGTGCCAGCAGTCTCGGGGGAGCTCAGCCCCAGCATTTT. The encoded protein is CASSLGGAQPQHF.